This TCR beta chain was found in a study of shared clonotypes between healthy human individuals (dated by TCRdb to 2019 to 2021). Turning to the overall study: The cohort comprised a couple of women and a few men aged 18 to 49 years. To increase sequencing depth and limit assay-specific biases, TCR repertoire library preparation and sequencing were carried out by different laboratories using diverse techniques. Each donor's leukapheresis produced roughly between roughly 0.85 and 10 billion PBMCs. For each donor, CD4 naive and CD4 memory were each run on three plates, CD8 naive on two plates, and CD8 memory on one plate. Blood TCR repertoires of a handful of healthy adults were deeply sequenced to estimate repertoire size and the extent of clonotype sharing between individuals.

The junction shows trimming of 5 bases on V and 7 bases on J, plus 16 bases between the germline ends. Taken from cysteine to phenylalanine, the CDR3 has 14 residues. The sequence is cut down to CDR3 DNA, 42 bases in frame from base 1. The germline V gene supplies CDR1 SNHLY and CDR2 FYNNEI. Remarks on this clone: This clone's antigen is unknown. There are no base qualities to consult, and no much larger clone falls within one base.

The donors were healthy, HIV-negative adults who had no recently reported acute infections or vaccinations. All donors were Caucasian adults living in Nashville, Tennessee, USA. CD4+ T cells were enriched through magnetic negative selection, after which naive cells were positively selected on CD45RA and the remaining negative fraction served as the memory subset. Blood was obtained by leukapheresis, after which PBMCs were separated by Ficoll-Histopaque density gradient centrifugation and cryopreserved in liquid nitrogen vapor phase. Analytical flow cytometry was used to check the purity and quantity of every magnetically sorted T cell population. Genomic DNA was isolated from every sorted fraction and measured by UV absorbance on a Nanodrop 2000c. What the work shows at the level of the full study, not this receptor alone: Based on pairwise subsampling, the degree of clonotype sharing among donors was expected to be affected by sequencing depth. Across four donors, approximately 4.6% of naive CD4, around 3.5% of naive CD8, roughly 2.2% of memory CD4, and approximately 0.4% of memory CD8 clonotypes were shared. Incomplete sequencing was indicated by rarefaction of sorted-subset datasets, despite the large sequencing depth. Because the study included only a small number of donors, the genetic and exposure-history diversity represented was limited. Only blood was sampled, and tissue TCR repertoires likely differ from those in blood. Higher generation probabilities were observed for clonotypes shared by all four sorted-subset donors than for non-shared clonotypes. Naive subsets generally had larger estimated clonotype richness than memory subsets.

Using the deep immunoSEQ assay, multiplex PCR amplified TCR CDR3 regions from genomic DNA. Genomic DNA extracted from each cell subset was distributed evenly over all wells of several immunoSEQ 96-well plates, and each plate served as one replicate. Each replicate PCR for sorted subsets received roughly 0.2 ug genomic DNA, equal to roughly 29,000 T cell genomes. Purified libraries were measured with a Qubit 3.0 fluorometer, size-checked on a Bioanalyzer 2100, and measured again with the KAPA Library Quantification kit. Every immunoSEQ 96-well plate was sequenced on a dedicated single-read 150-cycle Illumina NextSeq 550 flow cell. The authors' analysis ran thus. Because only junctional sequences without quality scores were contained in the immunoSEQ output, filtering matching that applied to full-length reads could not be performed. Sequences were annotated with PyIR, a Python wrapper for IgBLAST v1.9, and V/J genes and CDR3 were assigned using IMGT germline references. Reads were removed for weak V/J assignments (E-value above 1e-6), missing CDR3, stop codons, out-of-frame junctions, or ambiguous translated residues. V3J clonotypes were defined by identical inferred V gene, J gene, and CDR3 amino acid sequence. The percentage overlap between two repertoires was calculated by dividing the number of shared unique clonotypes by the size of the smaller repertoire. Richness of each repertoire was evaluated using RTK rarefaction, the Chao1 estimator, and Recon v2.1 estimates of unobserved clonotypes. OLGA was used to compute generation probabilities for all TCRbeta clonotypes that the gDNA method yielded from a handful of donors. TCRdb mirrors the immuneACCESS table, restricted to in-frame sequences. Some clones are absent from its copies; in checked studies, under half trace to an unresolved V gene, and the reason for the others is unknown. That table furnishes V, J and clone size, whereas the DNA furnished D and trimming. This sample has roughly 1,000,000 clones in its table, and around 82% of those were observed once. About 0.52% of the sample lies in the top ten.

This sequence originates from a man aged 18 to 29 in good health. Some clones in this sample may be carry-over from other donors' samples. Sequences were obtained from memory CD4+ T cells from PBMCs. The sample's cell subset or site label, in plain terms: CD45RA-negative fraction. The chain is made from TRBV2 and TRBJ2-3; the D element could tentatively be TRBD1 or TRBD2, as 5 bases agree for each. The nucleotide sequence reads as follows: TGTGCCAGCAGTTCCCAGTCTGGGGGAAATACGCAGTATTTT. Protein translation: CASSSQSGGNTQYF.